This TCR beta chain is drawn from a study of cytomegalovirus exposure and HLA in healthy donors. Both 60 Vbeta primers and 13 Jbeta primers went into the PCR. Profiling relied on immunoSEQ multiplex PCR, and the TCRdb table lists in-frame clones only, not all of them. In the table there are some 94,000 clones, around 77% of which are singletons. Only one count was recorded for this clone. Trimming removed 3 bases from V and 6 bases from J; junction bases left unmatched: 10. This CDR3 spans 16 amino acids. Per the germline V gene, CDR1 is MGHRA and CDR2 is YSYEKL. The receptor was isolated from a middle-aged man in good health and CMV-seronegative. Sequenced input: PBMCs. V gene TRBV4-1 combines with J gene TRBJ2-7, with 11 bases aligning to TRBD2. CDR3 residues: CASSHYETSGESEQYF. The CDR3 nucleotides read TGCGCCAGCAGCCATTATGAGACTAGCGGGGAGAGCGAGCAGTACTTC.